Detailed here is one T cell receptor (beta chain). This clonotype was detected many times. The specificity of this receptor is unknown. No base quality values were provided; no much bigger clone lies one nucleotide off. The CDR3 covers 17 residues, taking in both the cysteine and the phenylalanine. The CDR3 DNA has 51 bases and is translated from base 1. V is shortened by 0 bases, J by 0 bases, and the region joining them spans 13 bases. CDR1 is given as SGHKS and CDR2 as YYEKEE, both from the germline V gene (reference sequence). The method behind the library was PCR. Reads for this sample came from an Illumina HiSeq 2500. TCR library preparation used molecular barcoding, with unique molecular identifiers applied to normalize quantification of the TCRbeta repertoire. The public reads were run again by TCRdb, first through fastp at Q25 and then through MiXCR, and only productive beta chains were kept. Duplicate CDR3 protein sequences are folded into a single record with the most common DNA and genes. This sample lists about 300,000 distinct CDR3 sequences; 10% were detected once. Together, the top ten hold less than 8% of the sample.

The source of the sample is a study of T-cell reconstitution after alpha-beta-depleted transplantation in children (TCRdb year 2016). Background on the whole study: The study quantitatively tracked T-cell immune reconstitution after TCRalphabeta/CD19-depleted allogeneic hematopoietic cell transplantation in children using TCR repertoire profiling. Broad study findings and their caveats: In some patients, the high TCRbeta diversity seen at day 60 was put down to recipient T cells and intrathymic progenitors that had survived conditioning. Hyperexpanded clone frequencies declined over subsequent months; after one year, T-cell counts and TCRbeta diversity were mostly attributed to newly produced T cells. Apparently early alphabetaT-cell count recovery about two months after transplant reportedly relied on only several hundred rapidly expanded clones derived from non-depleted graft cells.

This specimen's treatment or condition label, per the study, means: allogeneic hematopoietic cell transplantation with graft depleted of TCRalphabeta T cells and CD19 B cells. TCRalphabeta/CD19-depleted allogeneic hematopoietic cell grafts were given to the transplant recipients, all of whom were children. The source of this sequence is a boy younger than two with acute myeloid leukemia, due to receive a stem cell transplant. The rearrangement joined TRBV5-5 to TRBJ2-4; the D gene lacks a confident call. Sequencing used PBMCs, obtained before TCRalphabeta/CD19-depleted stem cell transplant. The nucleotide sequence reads TGTGCCAGCAGCTTGGACAGATTCCTTCTAGCCAAAAACATTCAGTACTTC. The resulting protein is CASSLDRFLLAKNIQYF. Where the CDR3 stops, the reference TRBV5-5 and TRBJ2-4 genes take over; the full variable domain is DAGVTQSPTHLIKTRGQQVTLRCSPISGHKSVSWYQQVLGQGPQFIFQYYEKEERGRGNFPDRFSARQFPNYSSELNVNALLLGDSALYLCASSLDRFLLAKNIQYFGAGTRLSVL.